Each of the 28 T cell receptor beta chains below was sequenced from the same sample in a study of cytomegalovirus exposure and HLA in healthy donors (dated by TCRdb to about 2017). The protocol used for the library was the immunoSEQ multiplex PCR assay. For the multiplex PCR, a mixture combining 60 forward primers for TCR Vbeta segments and 13 reverse primers for TCR Jbeta segments was used. The table was pulled from immuneACCESS by TCRdb, which kept in-frame rearrangements only. Such tables lose some clones; where checked, under half of the loss comes from unresolved V genes, and the rest has no known cause. The sample yields hundreds of thousands of clones; around four fifths were counted once. Jointly, the top ten make up around 2.8% of the sample. Sequencing was done on a sample of PBMCs. These receptors came from a woman in her sixties in good health and CMV-seropositive.

On this clone itself: A junction boundary mismatches the germline segment, possibly from a read error. V gene TRBV7-9 combines with J gene TRBJ1-1; D remains ambiguous. CDR1 is SEHNR and CDR2 is FQNEAQ in the germline V gene (reference sequence). There are 11 residues in the CDR3. The CDR3 DNA sequence: TGTTCCAGCAGCTTAGGGAGTAGAGCTTTCTTT. As protein: CSSSLGSRAFF. Together with reference TRBV7-9 and TRBJ1-1, the CDR3 gives the full variable domain: DTGVSQNPRHKITKRGQNVTFRCDPISEHNRLYWYRQTLGQGPEFLTYFQNEAQLEKSRLLSDRFSAERPKGSFSTLEIQRTEQGDSAMYLCSSSLGSRAFFGQGTRLTVV.

The V and J genes are TRBV11-3 and TRBJ2-2, with D possibly matching TRBD1 (6 bases). CDR1 SGHNT and CDR2 YENEEA come from the germline V gene. Trimming left V 5 bases short and J 1 base short, with 11 bases between. The CDR3 covers 15 residues. Here the CDR3 reads CASSTQGGNTGELFF. Written as DNA, the CDR3 is TGTGCCAGCAGCACTCAAGGGGGGAACACCGGGGAGCTGTTTTTT.

The V call is TRBV5-6, the J call TRBJ2-5, with 7 bases matching TRBD1. The CDR3 spans 18 residues. Germline assignment: CDR1 SGHDT and CDR2 YYEEEE. With V trimmed by 0 bases and J by 3 bases, 14 bases remained unmatched. CDR3 nucleotides: TGTGCCAGCAGCTTGGGTAGGGGGCTTTTTCTGAGGGAAGAGACCCAGTACTTC. Protein product: CASSLGRGLFLREETQYF. The full variable domain, rest sourced from reference TRBV5-6 and TRBJ2-5, is DAGVTQSPTHLIKTRGQQVTLRCSPKSGHDTVSWYQQALGQGPQFIFQYYEEEERQRGNFPDRFSGHQFPNYSSELNVNALLLGDSALYLCASSLGRGLFLREETQYFGPGTRLLVL.

The chain has TRBV29-1 and TRBJ2-3; TRBD1 is a possible D gene (6 bases). The CDR3 has 12 residues. The germline CDR1 and CDR2 sequences are SQVTM and ANQGSEA. Trimming removed 4 bases at V and 6 bases at J, with 11 bases between. CDR3: CSVGQVGDTQYF. For the CDR3, the DNA is TGCAGCGTTGGACAGGTAGGGGATACGCAGTATTTT.

This clone was recorded only once. The chain recombines TRBV21-1 with TRBJ1-2; the table's D call of TRBD1 was not tested on the DNA. TRBV21-1 is reported as a pseudogene. The CDR3 consists of 18 residues. The CDR3: CASSKARQGHSANYGYTF. DNA for the CDR3: TGTGCCAGCAGCAAGGCCCGACAGGGCCACTCAGCTAACTATGGCTACACCTTC.

For the CDR3, the DNA is TGTGCCAGCAGCTTAAAGGGGACAGATACGCAGTATTTT. It codes for CASSLKGTDTQYF. The chain recombines TRBV7-3 with TRBJ2-3, with D possibly being TRBD1 (5 bases). There are 13 residues in the CDR3. The V gene's germline CDR1 is SGHTA and CDR2 FQGTGA. V was trimmed by 1 base and J by 3 bases, leaving 5 bases between them. The complete variable domain, with remaining parts taken from reference TRBV7-3 and TRBJ2-3, reads GAGVSQTPSNKVTEKGKYVELRCDPISGHTALYWYRQSLGQGPEFLIYFQGTGAADDSGLPNDRFFAVRPEGSVSTLKIQRTERGDSAVYLCASSLKGTDTQYFGPGTRLTVL.

The CDR3, as DNA: TGTGCCAGCAGCGGCAGGGCCTCCTACGAGCAGTACTTC. Its translation is CASSGRASYEQYF. The chain carries TRBV7-2 and TRBJ2-5; D may be TRBD1 (5 bases). The assigned J gene may be wrong: the sequence end matches TRBJ2-7 better. Germline V gives CDR1 SGHTA, CDR2 FQGNSA. The CDR3 has 13 residues.

The V and J genes are TRBV9 and TRBJ2-5, with 7 bases aligning to TRBD1. The tail of the sequence fits TRBJ2-7 better, so the J call may be wrong. The germline CDR1 and CDR2 sequences are SGDLS and YYNGEE. CDR3 length: 14 residues. The CDR3 DNA follows: TGTGCCAGCAGCGCCACGGGACAGACCGACGAGCAGTACTTC. It is translated as CASSATGQTDEQYF.

The gene calls are TRBV9 and TRBJ1-6, with 7 bases fitting TRBD1. This CDR3 is 15 amino acids long. J gave up 8 bases and V 3 bases, and 8 bases lay outside the gene matches. CDR1 and CDR2 (germline): SGDLS, YYNGEE. The DNA for the CDR3 is TGTGCCAGCAGCGCCCGGACAGGAACTTATTCACCCCTCCACTTT. This translates into CASSARTGTYSPLHF. Full variable domain (missing parts from reference TRBV9 and TRBJ1-6): DSGVTQTPKHLITATGQRVTLRCSPRSGDLSVYWYQQSLDQGLQFLIQYYNGEERAKGNILERFSAQQFPDLHSELNLSSLELGDSALYFCASSARTGTYSPLHFGNGTRLTVT.

The rearrangement joins TRBV5-4 to TRBJ2-3; 12 nucleotides match TRBD2. The germline V gene has CDR1 SGHNT and CDR2 YYREEE (reference sequence). This CDR3 region has 20 residues. Trimming cost V 4 bases and J 0 bases; bases outside gene matches: 15. CDR3 amino acids: CASSHFSGLAGFASTDTQYF. The DNA for the CDR3 is TGTGCCAGCAGCCACTTTTCCGGACTAGCGGGGTTCGCTAGCACAGATACGCAGTATTTT.

This chain uses TRBV30 with TRBJ2-5, with 7 bases that match TRBD1. CDR1 GTSNPN and CDR2 SVGIG come from the germline V gene (reference sequence). Trimming removed 0 bases from V and 4 bases from J; junction bases left unmatched: 8. The CDR3 runs to 15 residues. DNA of the CDR3: TGTGCCTGGAGTGTGGGACAGACATCAAGAGAGACCCAGTACTTC. This sequence encodes CAWSVGQTSRETQYF.

This rearrangement joins TRBV18 to TRBJ2-7; 8 nucleotides line up with TRBD1. The CDR3 totals 13 residues. V was clipped by 3 bases and J by 4 bases; unmatched bases: 2. The germline V gene has CDR1 KGHSH and CDR2 LQKENI. DNA for the CDR3: TGTGCCAGCTCACCGGACAGGGAGTACGAGCAGTACTTC. Protein product: CASSPDREYEQYF.

The chain links TRBV28 to TRBJ1-5; D unclear. The CDR3 totals 15 residues. Germline CDR1 and CDR2: MDHEN and SYDVKM. V lost 4 bases to trimming and J lost 0 bases, with 10 bases between them. CDR3 bases: TGTGCCAGCAGTTCGGGGAAACTTAGCAATCAGCCCCAGCATTTT. It translates to CASSSGKLSNQPQHF.

The rearrangement uses TRBV30 and TRBJ2-3; 8 positions agree with TRBD2. This CDR3 comprises 16 residues. With 5 bases clipped from V and 1 base from J, the junction kept 11 bases outside the gene matches. Germline V lookup: CDR1 GTSNPN, CDR2 SVGIG (reference sequence). CDR3 sequence: CAWSNWGRGGTDTQYF. The CDR3, as DNA: TGTGCCTGGTCCAATTGGGGGCGGGGGGGCACAGATACGCAGTATTTT.

The J gene is TRBJ2-7, the V gene TRBV28; TRBD1 matches at 7 bases. CDR3 length equals 15 residues. Germline V gene data show CDR1 as MDHEN and CDR2 as SYDVKM. The V and J ends lost 2 bases and 2 bases, in that order; junction bases with no gene match: 6. CDR3 sequence (DNA): TGTGCCAGCAGTTTAGGGGACAGCGAAGCCTACGAGCAGTACTTC. Protein sequence: CASSLGDSEAYEQYF.

The chain combines TRBV4-2 with TRBJ2-4; the match to TRBD2 covers 10 bases. This CDR3 spans 15 amino acids. Germline V gene data show CDR1 as LGHNA and CDR2 as YNFKEQ. V lost 0 bases to trimming and J lost 12 bases; unmatched junction nucleotides: 8. Here the CDR3 DNA reads TGTGCCAGCAGCCAAGAGACAAGGAGCGGGAGGGGTCAGTACTTC. This codes for CASSQETRSGRGQYF.

The V call is TRBV15, the J call TRBJ1-1, with 9 bases aligning to TRBD1. The ends lost 4 bases at V and 3 bases at J; junction bases unmatched: 3. The germline CDR1 and CDR2 sequences are LNHNV and YYDKDF (reference sequence). The CDR3 consists of 14 residues. The CDR3 DNA reads as TGTGCCACCAGCACGTGGGACAGGGACACTGAAGCTTTCTTT. Its translation is CATSTWDRDTEAFF.

J is TRBJ2-2 and V is TRBV9; tentatively, D is TRBD2 (6 bases). Deletions cut 3 bases from V and 6 bases from J, with 15 bases between. The length of the CDR3 is 15 residues. Germline V gives CDR1 SGDLS, CDR2 YYNGEE. CDR3 DNA: TGTGCCAGCAGCGGGGTCGGGAGTAGGTCCGGGGAGCTGTTTTTT. Translating gives CASSGVGSRSGELFF.

The chain couples TRBV10-3 to TRBJ1-2, with 7 bases lining up with TRBD1. The CDR3 is 14 amino acids. Trimming at V came to 3 bases and at J to 4 bases, leaving 5 bases not matched to a gene. CDR1 ENHRY and CDR2 SYGVKD come from the germline V gene. The CDR3 here is CAISEGTAPYGYTF. Written as DNA, the CDR3 is TGTGCCATCAGTGAAGGGACAGCCCCCTATGGCTACACCTTC.

The V and J genes are TRBV5-6 and TRBJ2-5, with D perhaps TRBD2 (6 bases). Trimming cost V 4 bases and J 2 bases, with 12 bases left between them. Per the germline V gene, CDR1 is SGHDT and CDR2 is YYEEEE. The CDR3 is 14 amino acids. CDR3 region: CASSLTGVQETQYF. The CDR3 DNA sequence: TGTGCCAGCAGCCTCACGGGGGTTCAAGAGACCCAGTACTTC.

This chain uses TRBV29-1 with TRBJ1-2; the match to TRBD1 covers 7 bases. The CDR3 runs 14 residues. Trimming at V came to 3 bases and at J to 7 bases, leaving 11 bases not matched to a gene. The germline V gene encodes CDR1 SQVTM and CDR2 ANQGSEA. CDR3 nucleotide sequence: TGCAGCGTTGAGTCCGGGACAGAGGGTCGTGGCTACACCTTC. Translating gives CSVESGTEGRGYTF.

The chain combines TRBV5-1 with TRBJ2-5, with 12 bases lining up with TRBD2. The germline gives CDR1 SGHRS, CDR2 YFSETQ. The CDR3 length is 17 residues. Trimming cost V 4 bases and J 4 bases; bases outside gene matches: 11. CDR3 bases: TGCGCCAGCAGCCCCCTAGCGGGGGGGCCTTTGGGAGAGACCCAGTACTTC. Translated: CASSPLAGGPLGETQYF.

V is TRBV2 and J is TRBJ2-1, with 9 bases that match TRBD1. The CDR3 consists of 15 residues. Per the germline V gene, CDR1 is SNHLY and CDR2 is FYNNEI. The J segment lost 7 bases and the V segment lost 7 bases, leaving 11 bases of the junction unmatched. The CDR3 coding sequence is TGTGCCAGCACCCCTAGGACAGGGGTGCGGAATGAGCAGTTCTTC. This encodes CASTPRTGVRNEQFF.

The chain joins TRBV7-8 to TRBJ1-2; D might be TRBD1 (6 bases). The length of the CDR3 is 15 residues. Germline values: CDR1 SGHVS, CDR2 FQNEAQ. Deletions cut 5 bases from V and 3 bases from J, with 16 bases between. The CDR3 protein is CASSIGPSGDYGYTF. Written as DNA, the CDR3 is TGTGCCAGCAGCATCGGACCCTCAGGGGACTATGGCTACACCTTC.

This clone was observed once. Sequence at one end of the junction differs from germline and may be a read error. The V call is TRBV7-9, the J call TRBJ1-5; perhaps TRBD1 as D (5 bases). Germline CDR1 SEHNR, CDR2 FQNEAQ (reference sequence). CDR3 size: 17 residues. CDR3 residues: CSSSLAGRDGSNQPQHF. CDR3 nucleotide sequence: TGTTCCAGCAGCTTAGCCGGCAGGGATGGAAGCAATCAGCCCCAGCATTTT.

The V gene is TRBV9, the J gene TRBJ2-3; 8 bases agree with TRBD2. Germline lookup yields CDR1 SGDLS and CDR2 YYNGEE. This CDR3 region has 14 residues. Losses at the gene ends were 1 base for V and 5 bases for J; bases not matched to a gene: 3. The CDR3 is CASSVRAGVDTQYF. CDR3 DNA sequence: TGTGCCAGCAGCGTACGAGCGGGGGTAGATACGCAGTATTTT.

This chain connects TRBV18 to TRBJ2-5; D unresolved. The CDR3 consists of 12 residues. Trimming stripped 0 bases from V and 5 bases from J, with 4 bases between. CDR1 is KGHSH, CDR2 LQKENI, per germline. The CDR3 DNA reads TGTGCCAGCTCACCACCCGGGGAGACCCAGTACTTC. Translating gives CASSPPGETQYF.

This rearrangement joins TRBV5-1 to TRBJ2-3; 15 positions agree with TRBD2. Per germline, CDR1 SGHRS and CDR2 YFSETQ. This CDR3 region has 15 residues. With V trimmed by 4 bases and J by 8 bases, 5 bases remained unmatched. This CDR3 is CASSPPGLAGGTQYF. The CDR3 DNA reads TGCGCCAGCAGCCCACCGGGACTAGCGGGGGGTACGCAGTATTTT. Full variable domain (missing parts from reference TRBV5-1 and TRBJ2-3): KAGVTQTPRYLIKTRGQQVTLSCSPISGHRSVSWYQQTPGQGLQFLFEYFSETQRNKGNFPGRFSGRQFSNSRSEMNVSTLELGDSALYLCASSPPGLAGGTQYFGPGTRLTVL.